This TCR beta chain was identified during a study of tissue T cells after allogeneic stem cell transplantation. The method was immunoSEQ multiplex PCR; TCRdb's version includes in-frame clones alone and lacks a portion of them. The table shows tens of thousands of clones, with 73% occurring only once. Findings of the study overall: Anatomically similar tissues had similar TCR repertoires within each patient.

Points on this clone: Antigen specificity is unknown. The germline and genes are mouse ones. This same CDR3 is encoded by further DNA sequences in the sample.

The receptor comes from a pool of C57BL/6 mice in good health. The sample consisted of sorted cells pooled from one or two spleens.

This chain's CDR3 is CAWSLGSSAETLYF. The sequenced part of the CDR3 DNA is TGTGCCTGGAGTCTTGGGAGTAGTGCAGAAACGCTGTAT. V gene TRBV31 combines with J gene TRBJ2-3; D is ambiguous. The CDR3 extends 1 residue past the end of the read, so its final part is completed from the germline J gene. Germline CDR1 is GKSSPN and CDR2 is SITVG. This CDR3 contains 14 residues. Trimming pared 0 bases from V and 0 bases from J, leaving 7 bases between. Looking up the rest from reference TRBV31 and TRBJ2-3 gives the full variable domain: AQTIHQWPVAEIKAVGSPLSLGCTIKGKSSPNLYWYWQATGGTLQQLFYSITVGQVESVVQLNLSASRPKDDQFILSTEKLLLSHSGFYLCAWSLGSSAETLYFGSGTRLTVL.